This is a list of T cell receptor beta chains from one sample in a study of T cell clones after liver transplantation. The assay was immunoSEQ multiplex PCR, and TCRdb's table has in-frame clones only and misses some. Among about 120,000 clones listed, just over 90% were seen once. The sequencing used CD4+ T cells from blood, collected 12 months after liver transplant. The receptors shown here come from a human patient who received a liver transplant. Some T cells may originate from the graft donor. Both conserved end residues are part of each CDR3. The order of the fields is J gene, D gene, clone size, V gene, CDR3 DNA, CDR3 protein. A D gene is named only where the DNA matches it firmly. Clone sizes are given selectively: once, few, many, or a class where the clone is expanded.

j_call: TRBJ1-1
d_call: .
clone_size: once
v_call: TRBV5-1
cdr3_nt: TGCGCCAGCAGCTTGGACCCAGGGAGCACTGAAGCTTTCTTT
cdr3_aa: CASSLDPGSTEAFF

j_call: TRBJ1-6
d_call: .
clone_size: .
v_call: TRBV30
cdr3_nt: TGTGCCTGGAGTGTAGGGGCAGGAGGCTATAATTCACCCCTCCACTTT
cdr3_aa: CAWSVGAGGYNSPLHF

j_call: TRBJ2-7
d_call: .
clone_size: .
v_call: TRBV6-1
cdr3_nt: TGTGCCAGCAGCACCGGGATCCCCTACGAGCAGTACTTC
cdr3_aa: CASSTGIPYEQYF

j_call: TRBJ2-7
d_call: TRBD1
clone_size: .
v_call: TRBV7-8
cdr3_nt: TGTGCCAGCAGCCCGCAGGGGGTCCCGCCGCAGTACTTC
cdr3_aa: CASSPQGVPPQYF

j_call: TRBJ2-3
d_call: .
clone_size: .
v_call: TRBV4-3
cdr3_nt: TGCGCCAGCAGCCGCTTCGGCGCGGATACGCAGTATTTT
cdr3_aa: CASSRFGADTQYF

j_call: TRBJ2-1
d_call: .
clone_size: .
v_call: TRBV6-5
cdr3_nt: TGTGCCAGCCGCCTCTCGTTGGCAGGGGCCCGTCAGTTCTTC
cdr3_aa: CASRLSLAGARQFF

j_call: TRBJ1-1
d_call: .
clone_size: .
v_call: TRBV14
cdr3_nt: TGTGCCAGCAGCCAAGTGATTCAGGGCGAAGCTTTCTTT
cdr3_aa: CASSQVIQGEAFF

j_call: TRBJ2-5
d_call: .
clone_size: .
v_call: TRBV29-1
cdr3_nt: TGCAGCGTTGGAAGGGGAGAGACCCAGTACTTC
cdr3_aa: CSVGRGETQYF

j_call: TRBJ1-4
d_call: .
clone_size: .
v_call: TRBV4-1
cdr3_nt: TGCGCCAGCAGCCCAATAACTAATGAAAAACTGTTTTTT
cdr3_aa: CASSPITNEKLFF

j_call: TRBJ2-1
d_call: .
clone_size: .
v_call: TRBV2
cdr3_nt: TGTGCCAGCAGGGCCCTAGTGGCTGATGAGCAGTTCTTC
cdr3_aa: CASRALVADEQFF

j_call: TRBJ1-2
d_call: .
clone_size: once
v_call: TRBV28
cdr3_nt: TGTGCCACGAGGACCACGGGGAACTATGGCTACACCTTC
cdr3_aa: CATRTTGNYGYTF

j_call: TRBJ1-1
d_call: .
clone_size: .
v_call: TRBV11-3
cdr3_nt: TGTGCCAGCAGCGCCGGGACTATGAACACTGAAGCTTTCTTT
cdr3_aa: CASSAGTMNTEAFF

j_call: TRBJ1-1
d_call: .
clone_size: few
v_call: TRBV6-5
cdr3_nt: TGTGCCAGCAGTTACAGGGAAAGGGGCACTGAAGCTTTCTTT
cdr3_aa: CASSYRERGTEAFF

j_call: TRBJ2-7
d_call: .
clone_size: .
v_call: TRBV5-4
cdr3_nt: TGTGCCAGCAGCATGGCGGGACCCTACGAGCAGTACTTC
cdr3_aa: CASSMAGPYEQYF

j_call: TRBJ2-1
d_call: .
clone_size: .
v_call: TRBV11-3
cdr3_nt: TGTGCCAGCAGCTTAGTTTCTGACTTGAGCTCCTACAATGAGCAGTTCTTC
cdr3_aa: CASSLVSDLSSYNEQFF

j_call: TRBJ1-4
d_call: .
clone_size: .
v_call: TRBV14
cdr3_nt: TGTGCCAGCAGCCGGGACAATCATGAAAAACTGTTTTTT
cdr3_aa: CASSRDNHEKLFF

j_call: TRBJ1-2
d_call: .
clone_size: .
v_call: TRBV28
cdr3_nt: TGTGCCAGCAGTTTCCAGGACTATGGCTACACCTTC
cdr3_aa: CASSFQDYGYTF

j_call: TRBJ1-4
d_call: TRBD1
clone_size: once
v_call: TRBV6-1
cdr3_nt: TGTGCCAGCAGTGGAGGGACAGGGAATGAAAAACTGTTTTTT
cdr3_aa: CASSGGTGNEKLFF

j_call: TRBJ1-1
d_call: TRBD1
clone_size: .
v_call: TRBV6-5
cdr3_nt: TGTGCCAGCAGTTACTCCCCGGGACAGGGCTGGAGAGCTTTCTTT
cdr3_aa: CASSYSPGQGWRAFF

j_call: TRBJ2-5
d_call: .
clone_size: .
v_call: TRBV6-1
cdr3_nt: TGTGCCAGCAGTGTGGGTAAAACGAAACAAGAGACCCAGTACTTC
cdr3_aa: CASSVGKTKQETQYF

j_call: TRBJ1-5
d_call: .
clone_size: few
v_call: TRBV5-4
cdr3_nt: TGTGCCAGCAGCTTGGAGGTTGGACATGGGCCCCAGCATTTT
cdr3_aa: CASSLEVGHGPQHF

j_call: TRBJ2-7
d_call: .
clone_size: .
v_call: TRBV19
cdr3_nt: TGTGCCAGTCGAAGTCGGCCCCTAGGTGGGGACGAGCAGTACTTC
cdr3_aa: CASRSRPLGGDEQYF

j_call: TRBJ2-7
d_call: TRBD2
clone_size: once
v_call: TRBV7-2
cdr3_nt: TGTGCCAGCAGCTTTAGCCTAGCGGGAGCCTACGAGCAGTACTTC
cdr3_aa: CASSFSLAGAYEQYF

j_call: TRBJ2-7
d_call: TRBD2
clone_size: .
v_call: TRBV5-8
cdr3_nt: TGTGCCAGCAGCGGACTAGCGGGAGTCGGGGAGCAGTACTTC
cdr3_aa: CASSGLAGVGEQYF

j_call: TRBJ2-2
d_call: .
clone_size: .
v_call: TRBV5-4
cdr3_nt: TGTGCCAGCAGCGTACGGACTGGGGACACCGGGGAGCTGTTTTTT
cdr3_aa: CASSVRTGDTGELFF

j_call: TRBJ2-2
d_call: .
clone_size: .
v_call: TRBV9
cdr3_nt: TGTGCCAGCAGCCCCCTGGGGAGCTCCACCGGGGAGCTGTTTTTT
cdr3_aa: CASSPLGSSTGELFF

j_call: TRBJ2-1
d_call: .
clone_size: .
v_call: TRBV2
cdr3_nt: TGTGCCAGCAGTGGTGGCTCCTACAATGAGCAGTTCTTC
cdr3_aa: CASSGGSYNEQFF

j_call: TRBJ1-1
d_call: TRBD1
clone_size: .
v_call: TRBV7-2
cdr3_nt: TGTGCCAGCAGCTTCGGAGGGGGCCGCACTGAAGCTTTCTTT
cdr3_aa: CASSFGGGRTEAFF

j_call: TRBJ1-3
d_call: .
clone_size: .
v_call: TRBV7-2
cdr3_nt: TGTGCCAGCAGCTCCATCCCTGCAGGGTTCGGAAACACCATATATTTT
cdr3_aa: CASSSIPAGFGNTIYF

j_call: TRBJ1-1
d_call: TRBD1
clone_size: .
v_call: TRBV9
cdr3_nt: TGTGCCAGCAGCCGGGGACAGGAGAACACTGAAGCTTTCTTT
cdr3_aa: CASSRGQENTEAFF

j_call: TRBJ1-2
d_call: .
clone_size: .
v_call: TRBV27
cdr3_nt: TGTGCCAGCAGTTTCCCCGGGGCTGGCTACACCTTC
cdr3_aa: CASSFPGAGYTF

j_call: TRBJ2-2
d_call: .
clone_size: .
v_call: TRBV4-1
cdr3_nt: TGCGCCAGCAGCCAAGTCTTTGGCGGGGCGAACACCGGGGAGCTGTTTTTT
cdr3_aa: CASSQVFGGANTGELFF

j_call: TRBJ2-7
d_call: .
clone_size: .
v_call: TRBV2
cdr3_nt: TGTGCCAGCAGTGACCAAGGGGGCTCCTACGAGCAGTACTTC
cdr3_aa: CASSDQGGSYEQYF

j_call: TRBJ2-4
d_call: .
clone_size: .
v_call: TRBV6-1
cdr3_nt: TGTGCCAGCAGTGTGGAGGTAGCCAAAAACATTCAGTACTTC
cdr3_aa: CASSVEVAKNIQYF

j_call: TRBJ2-7
d_call: TRBD2
clone_size: .
v_call: TRBV7-9
cdr3_nt: TGTGCCAGCAGGCCGACTAGCGGGAGTTCCTCCGAGCAGTACTTC
cdr3_aa: CASRPTSGSSSEQYF

j_call: TRBJ1-1
d_call: .
clone_size: .
v_call: TRBV14
cdr3_nt: TGTGCCAGCAGCAAACTTCCGGGGACACCCTTTCGGACTGAAGCTTTCTTT
cdr3_aa: CASSKLPGTPFRTEAFF

j_call: TRBJ2-7
d_call: TRBD1
clone_size: .
v_call: TRBV11-3
cdr3_nt: TGTGCCAGCAGTCCTACGGGGACAGGGTTATACGAGCAGTACTTC
cdr3_aa: CASSPTGTGLYEQYF

j_call: TRBJ2-2
d_call: .
clone_size: .
v_call: TRBV7-9
cdr3_nt: TGTGCCAGCAGCTTATATGTGGGCGTAAAATCGAACACCGGGGAGCTGTTTTTT
cdr3_aa: CASSLYVGVKSNTGELFF

j_call: TRBJ2-7
d_call: TRBD1
clone_size: .
v_call: TRBV27
cdr3_nt: TGTGCCAGCAGTTTACTCGGGACAGGGAGTTTTCGCGAGCAGTACTTC
cdr3_aa: CASSLLGTGSFREQYF

j_call: TRBJ2-3
d_call: TRBD1
clone_size: few
v_call: TRBV5-5
cdr3_nt: TGTGCCAGCAGATCGGACAGGGGGGTCACAGATACGCAGTATTTT
cdr3_aa: CASRSDRGVTDTQYF

j_call: TRBJ1-2
d_call: .
clone_size: .
v_call: TRBV7-8
cdr3_nt: TGTGCCAGCAGCATCCGAGAGACGGACAACTATGGCTACACCTTC
cdr3_aa: CASSIRETDNYGYTF

j_call: TRBJ2-3
d_call: TRBD1
clone_size: .
v_call: TRBV19
cdr3_nt: TGTGCCAGTAGTGCGACAGGGGCAGGAGATACGCAGTATTTT
cdr3_aa: CASSATGAGDTQYF

j_call: TRBJ2-7
d_call: TRBD1
clone_size: .
v_call: TRBV5-1
cdr3_nt: TGCGCCAGCAGCGGGACAGTTAACTACGAGCAGTACTTC
cdr3_aa: CASSGTVNYEQYF

j_call: TRBJ2-7
d_call: .
clone_size: .
v_call: TRBV19
cdr3_nt: TGTGCCAGTAGTATCGATCGGGAGACCTACGAGCAGTACTTC
cdr3_aa: CASSIDRETYEQYF

j_call: TRBJ2-7
d_call: TRBD1
clone_size: .
v_call: TRBV19
cdr3_nt: TGTGCCAGTAGTTCCTCCGGGACAGCCTACGAGCAGTACTTC
cdr3_aa: CASSSSGTAYEQYF

j_call: TRBJ2-1
d_call: .
clone_size: few
v_call: TRBV9
cdr3_nt: TGTGCCAGCAGCGTAGCTCGCTACAATGAGCAGTTCTTC
cdr3_aa: CASSVARYNEQFF

j_call: TRBJ2-5
d_call: .
clone_size: .
v_call: TRBV11-3
cdr3_nt: TGTGCCAGCAGCCCAACGCGGGAGACCCAGTACTTC
cdr3_aa: CASSPTRETQYF

j_call: TRBJ2-2
d_call: .
clone_size: .
v_call: TRBV20-1
cdr3_nt: TGCAGTGCTCGGACAAGCGGGGAGCTGTTTTTT
cdr3_aa: CSARTSGELFF